This T cell receptor beta chain was observed in a study of blood T cells in healthy people across ages. Whole-study findings and limits: Estimated diversity that came from one million T cells was considered an underestimate.

Comments on this clonotype: Its antigen is not identified.

A sample-barcoded 5' primer and a J-beta primer mix were used in a second PCR of roughly 7 to 11 cycles. TCRdb independently ran MiXCR on the 5' RACE reads; one entry per CDR3 protein. The sample has hundreds of thousands of distinct CDR3 sequences; approximately 25% are singletons. The CDR3 length is 12 residues. V gave up 6 bases and J gave up 4 bases, with 9 bases separating them. The V gene's germline CDR1 is MDHEN and CDR2 SYDVKM. These data also formed part of another study, on T cells of mothers and their children. From that second work: The study obtained over 8.5 million TCR beta CDR3 reads per mother and 3 million to 3.5 million per child. Thymic selection shapes TCR recombination output in related pairs, and it does so similarly in unrelated pairs.

The V gene is TRBV28, the J gene TRBJ1-2; the D is unclear. The clonotype was recovered from a boy younger than 18 in good health. Sequencing was carried out using blood. For the CDR3, the DNA is TGTGCCAGCAGCCTGCCCAGCTATGGCTACACCTTC. Its protein product is CASSLPSYGYTF.